This T cell receptor (beta chain) appears in the sequencing data of a study of regulatory T cells in long-lasting Graves disease. Study conclusions and caveats: TCR diversity was lower in persistent than newly diagnosed Graves' disease. Not thyroid tissue but only peripheral blood was studied.

In building TCR beta libraries, iRepertoire HTBI primers were used together with Arm-PCR of CDR3 regions. TCRdb processed the multiplex PCR reads anew with MiXCR; each CDR3 protein has one entry. The table has approximately 380,000 distinct CDR3 sequences, roughly 20% seen once. As concerns this clonotype: Its antigen remains unidentified.

Noted time point: persistent/refractory GD, antithyroid drugs over 5 years with positive TRAb. PBMCs provided the RNA from which the TCR library was made. The input for sequencing was peripheral blood mononuclear cells (PBMCs), taken when the disease was refractory, from a patient treated with antithyroid drugs. The receptor was derived from a female donor with Graves disease.

CDR3 loop: CASTSQARGVGNEQYF. CDR3 coding DNA: TGTGCCAGCACCTCCCAGGCCCGGGGGGTAGGGAACGAGCAGTACTTC. The chain recombines TRBV7-8 with TRBJ2-7, with 7 bases identical to TRBD2. Looked up from germline, CDR1 is SGHVS and CDR2 is FQNEAQ. The CDR3 runs to 16 residues. V trimming: 7 bases; J trimming: 5 bases; junction bases outside the gene matches: 17.